This T cell receptor (beta chain) was captured by sequencing in a study of blood T cell repertoires in COVID-19. On the study more broadly: Acute-phase and convalescent COVID-19 samples originated in the United States, Italy and Spain. Nucleic acid was either cDNA or gDNA, and it came from T cells, B-cell-depleted T cells, or PBMCs.

Per the germline V gene, CDR1 is WNHNN and CDR2 is SYGVQD (reference sequence). The CDR3 totals 14 residues. V lost 3 bases and J lost 3, with 10 bases in between. In the source study's methods: For nucleated cells, counts were estimated from reference gene primer amplification. Sequencing was performed with immunoSEQ multiplex PCR; in TCRdb, only in-frame clones are kept and a portion is missing. V, J and clone size derive from that table, while D and trimming were established from the DNA sequence. This sample carries 60,000 to 85,000 clones, roughly 80% of them seen once, and the ten largest clones take 18%.

The chain employs TRBV10-1 and TRBJ2-3; the D gene is possibly TRBD1 (6 bases). This TCR derives from a woman between 55 and 75 years old with acute or convalescent COVID-19. Material: peripheral blood. The CDR3 region is CASSENRATDTQYF. The CDR3 nucleotides are TGCGCCAGCAGTGAAAACAGGGCTACAGATACGCAGTATTTT.